These 17 T cell receptor beta chains originate from one sample sequenced in a study of PD-L1 blockade in urothelial cancer. The protocol was immunoSEQ multiplex PCR, while the TCRdb copy is restricted to in-frame clones and leaves out a portion. The sample has about 82,000 clones, 90% seen once. The sample consisted of PBMCs, taken around atezolizumab (anti-PD-L1) treatment. These receptors were taken from a man aged 55 to 70 with urothelial cancer.

A single count supports this clone. The V and J genes are TRBV7-9 and TRBJ2-4; D is unresolved. The CDR3 totals 16 residues. Per germline, CDR1 SEHNR and CDR2 FQNEAQ (reference sequence). Trimming stripped 4 bases from V and 0 bases from J, with 13 bases between. The CDR3 DNA is TGTGCCAGCAGCTCCACAGATACCATAGCCAAAAACATTCAGTACTTC. It translates to CASSSTDTIAKNIQYF.

The rearrangement uses TRBV29-1 and TRBJ2-1; weak D call: TRBD1 (6 bases). The CDR3 is made up of 13 amino acids. Germline V lookup: CDR1 SQVTM, CDR2 ANQGSEA. The V and J ends lost 5 bases and 4 bases respectively, with 12 bases between them. CDR3 DNA: TGCAGCGTTCTCACGGACAGATACAATGAGCAGTTCTTC. Amino acid sequence: CSVLTDRYNEQFF.

This chain joins TRBV15 and TRBJ1-5; unclear D gene. From germline, CDR1 is LNHNV and CDR2 YYDKDF (reference sequence). The length of the CDR3 is 14 residues. V lost 4 bases and J 4 bases, leaving 11 bases between the germline ends. The CDR3 spells CATSIGDENQPQHF. CDR3 bases: TGTGCCACCAGCATCGGGGATGAGAATCAGCCCCAGCATTTT.

The chain links TRBV5-4 to TRBJ2-7; D ambiguous. Trimming cost V 4 bases and J 3 bases, with 8 bases left between them. Germline V gene sequence: CDR1 SGHNT, CDR2 YYREEE (reference sequence). The CDR3 length is 12 residues. The CDR3 spells CASSRGLYEQYF. The CDR3 DNA sequence: TGTGCCAGCAGCCGTGGCCTCTACGAGCAGTACTTC.

This CDR3 is CASSLPTGSPYEQYF. The CDR3 DNA follows: TGCGCCAGCAGCTTACCGACAGGGTCCCCCTACGAGCAGTACTTC. The V and J genes are TRBV5-1 and TRBJ2-7; TRBD1 matches 7 bases. CDR1 and CDR2 (germline): SGHRS, YFSETQ. The CDR3 runs to 15 residues. The V segment lost 2 bases and the J segment 2 bases; nucleotides outside the gene matches: 7.

The chain combines TRBV5-1 with TRBJ1-3; no clear D. The germline V and J ends were trimmed by 0 bases and 3 bases, with 10 bases remaining between them. Germline lookup yields CDR1 SGHRS and CDR2 YFSETQ. CDR3 size: 15 residues. The CDR3 is CASSLDVAGGNTIYF. As DNA, the CDR3 is TGCGCCAGCAGCTTGGATGTGGCGGGTGGAAACACCATATATTTT.

The gene calls are TRBV28 and TRBJ2-7, with 8 bases that match TRBD2. Germline values: CDR1 MDHEN, CDR2 SYDVKM. With V trimmed by 1 base and J by 2 bases, 4 bases remained unmatched. The CDR3 extends over 15 amino acids. The CDR3: CASSLYRTSTYEQYF. CDR3 DNA sequence: TGTGCCAGCAGTTTATATAGGACTAGCACCTACGAGCAGTACTTC.

The CDR3 nucleotides read TGTGCCAGCAGGGAGACAGGTCCTAATGAAAAACTGTTTTTT. Amino acids: CASRETGPNEKLFF. The chain has TRBV2 and TRBJ1-4, with TRBD1 as a possible D gene (6 bases). V was shortened by 6 bases and J by 3 bases, with 11 bases between the two germline ends. Germline assignment: CDR1 SNHLY and CDR2 FYNNEI. CDR3 length: 14 amino acids.

The V gene is TRBV4-2, the J gene TRBJ1-5; D not resolved. The CDR3 spans 18 residues. The V gene lost 0 bases and the J gene lost 0 bases, with 15 bases spanning the gap. The V gene's germline CDR1 is LGHNA and CDR2 YNFKEQ. The CDR3 region is CASSQDGPGMNSNQPQHF. DNA of the CDR3: TGTGCCAGCAGCCAAGACGGCCCGGGGATGAATAGCAATCAGCCCCAGCATTTT.

This clone was observed once. The chain uses TRBV28 and TRBJ1-5; D is ambiguous. V was cut by 2 bases and J by 1 base, with 6 bases left in between. The CDR3 runs to 14 residues. Per the germline V gene, CDR1 is MDHEN and CDR2 is SYDVKM. In nucleotides, the CDR3 is TGTGCCAGCAGTTTACCCGGGAGCAATCAGCCCCAGCATTTT. This sequence encodes CASSLPGSNQPQHF.

The genes are TRBV5-4 and TRBJ2-7; TRBD1 agrees at 10 bases. V gave up 4 bases and J gave up 6 bases; unmatched junction bases: 7. CDR3 size: 14 residues. CDR1 SGHNT and CDR2 YYREEE come from the germline V gene (reference sequence). This chain's CDR3 is CASSPRQGAGEQYF. The CDR3 bases are TGTGCCAGCAGCCCGCGACAGGGGGCGGGCGAGCAGTACTTC.

J is TRBJ2-3 and V is TRBV7-2, with no clear D. Trimming pared 5 bases from V and 2 bases from J, leaving 11 bases between. The CDR3 length is 14 residues. Germline loops: CDR1 SGHTA, CDR2 FQGNSA. Here the CDR3 DNA reads TGTGCCAGCAGCCGAACACCCCACACAGATACGCAGTATTTT. Protein: CASSRTPHTDTQYF.

This sequence joins TRBV7-8 and TRBJ1-5; tentative D call: TRBD1 (5 bases). The V gene lost 1 base and the J gene lost 3 bases, with 13 bases spanning the gap. This CDR3 has 16 amino acids. The germline V gene encodes CDR1 SGHVS and CDR2 FQNEAQ. The CDR3 DNA reads as TGTGCCAGCAGCTTAGGTGCGGGGGAGGCCAATCAGCCCCAGCATTTT. Its translation: CASSLGAGEANQPQHF. Filled out from reference TRBV7-8 and TRBJ1-5, the complete variable domain reads GAGVSQSPRYKVAKRGQDVALRCDPISGHVSLFWYQQALGQGPEFLTYFQNEAQLDKSGLPSDRFFAERPEGSVSTLKIQRTQQEDSAVYLCASSLGAGEANQPQHFGDGTRLSIL.

This clone was observed a handful of times. The chain couples TRBV5-1 to TRBJ2-7; D gene uncertain. Germline V CDR1 and CDR2: SGHRS, YFSETQ. Trimming removed 0 bases from V and 1 base from J, with 8 bases in between. The CDR3 runs 14 residues. CDR3 amino acids: CASSLEHPSYEQYF. The CDR3 DNA reads as TGCGCCAGCAGCTTGGAGCACCCGTCCTACGAGCAGTACTTC.

The genes are TRBV30 and TRBJ1-4; 7 bases map to TRBD1. Germline V gives CDR1 GTSNPN, CDR2 SVGIG (reference sequence). CDR3 length equals 15 residues. V trimming: 2 bases; J trimming: 3 bases; junction bases outside the gene matches: 6. The chain's CDR3 is CAWSKQGDANEKLFF. The CDR3 DNA reads TGTGCCTGGAGTAAGCAGGGGGATGCTAATGAAAAACTGTTTTTT.

This clone is a singleton in its sample. The chain carries TRBV5-1 and TRBJ2-5; 7 bases are a match to TRBD1. Trimming cost V 0 bases and J 8 bases; bases outside gene matches: 7. The CDR3 is 14 amino acids. CDR1 is SGHRS and CDR2 is YFSETQ in the germline V gene. The CDR3 nucleotides read TGCGCCAGCAGCTTGGATGAGGGGGCCGGTACCCAGTACTTC. It translates to CASSLDEGAGTQYF.

This clone has a single count. The gene calls are TRBV4-2 and TRBJ2-6; 12 bases fit TRBD1. In germline, CDR1 is LGHNA, CDR2 YNFKEQ. This CDR3 spans 20 amino acids. The ends lost 0 bases at V and 2 bases at J; junction bases unmatched: 8. CDR3 in amino acids: CASSQDLPGQGAAGANVLTF. Written as DNA, the CDR3 is TGTGCCAGCAGCCAAGACCTTCCGGGACAGGGGGCTGCTGGGGCCAACGTCCTGACTTTC.